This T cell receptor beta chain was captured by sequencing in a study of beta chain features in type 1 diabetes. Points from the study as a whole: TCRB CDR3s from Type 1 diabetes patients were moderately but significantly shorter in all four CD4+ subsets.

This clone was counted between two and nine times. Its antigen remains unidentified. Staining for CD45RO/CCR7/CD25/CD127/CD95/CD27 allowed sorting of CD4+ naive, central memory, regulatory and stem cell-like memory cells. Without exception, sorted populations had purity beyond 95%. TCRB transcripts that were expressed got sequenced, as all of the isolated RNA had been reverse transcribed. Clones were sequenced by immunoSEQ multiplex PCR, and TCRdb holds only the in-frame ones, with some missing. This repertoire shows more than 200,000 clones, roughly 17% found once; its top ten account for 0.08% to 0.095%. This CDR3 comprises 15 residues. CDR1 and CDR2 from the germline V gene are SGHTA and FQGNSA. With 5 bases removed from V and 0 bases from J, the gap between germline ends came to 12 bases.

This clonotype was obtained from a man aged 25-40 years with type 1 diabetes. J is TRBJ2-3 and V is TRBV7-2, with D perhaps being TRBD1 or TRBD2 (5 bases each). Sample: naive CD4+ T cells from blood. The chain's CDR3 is CASSPGRMSTDTQYF. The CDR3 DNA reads TGTGCCAGCAGCCCGGGACGGATGAGCACAGATACGCAGTATTTT.